The sequence of this T cell receptor (beta chain) was determined in a study of CD8 T cells in ankylosing spondylitis. MiXCR was run by TCRdb on the 5' RACE reads, yielding one entry per CDR3 protein. The sample carries 100,000 to 150,000 distinct CDR3 sequences, 12% to 15% recorded once. This clonotype has ten or more counts. No antigen is known for it. Germline-derived CDR1 and CDR2 are SGHRS and YFSETQ. This CDR3 is built from 16 residues. V was shortened by 2 bases and J by 8 bases, with 17 bases between the two germline ends. Study findings and constraints: Disease-linked clones were reportedly significantly enriched in matched ankylosing spondylitis synovial fluid. Ankylosing spondylitis blood seemed to carry a telltale TCR beta motif made of about 8 highly homologous variants.

This chain connects TRBV5-1 to TRBJ1-6; D not resolved. Sequenced: blood, either unsorted or a sorted T cell fraction (not recorded which). This clonotype originated in a female donor with ankylosing spondylitis or in good health (not recorded which). CDR3 loop: CASSLLRANGDSPLHF. Here the CDR3 DNA reads TGCGCCAGCAGCTTATTGCGGGCGAACGGGGATTCACCCCTCCACTTT.